The rows below give T cell receptor beta chains drawn from one sample of a study of identical twins. From the 5' RACE reads, TCRdb called clonotypes with MiXCR, one entry per CDR3 protein. The table shows about 570,000 distinct CDR3 sequences, with approximately 9.6% occurring only once. These same records also appear under a second study, on yellow fever vaccine responses in identical twins.

Specimen: PBMCs. The receptors here all came from a woman aged 18-30 years in good health. Each CDR3 is given with its conserved first and last residue.

CDR3 length	V gene	CDR3 protein
14	TRBV14	CASSHSGRRETQYF
15	TRBV27	CASSLGRDRDTEAFF
13	TRBV4-1	CASLGGGADTQYF
17	TRBV12-3/TRBV12-4	CASSLMGQGGNTGELFF
18	TRBV3-1	CASSQGTSGSRRSYEQYF
14	TRBV6-5	CASSSDREDYEQYF
14	TRBV7-2	CASSLGRPQETQYF
15	TRBV12-3/TRBV12-4	CASSLAGVSGNEQFF
15	TRBV2	CASSVVPVPTYEQYF
15	TRBV7-2	CASSSRGPTGNEQFF
16	TRBV7-8	CASSSGQGSVSYGYTF
14	TRBV6-1	CASSPLERHDTQYF
17	TRBV5-1	CASSPELTSIFAGELFF
14	TRBV6-1	CASRRTSGRNTQYF
17	TRBV20-1	CSARDEGLGDLTETQYF
14	TRBV7-9	CASSLAGGRGEQFF
16	TRBV15	CATSRDGRTGVHEQYF
15	TRBV2	CASTFGGTVRGGYTF
12	TRBV12-3/TRBV12-4	CASSKENQPQHF
17	TRBV20-1	CSARDPQFGGPDAEAFF
15	TRBV7-3	CASSDGLAVYNEQFF
12	TRBV29-1	CSAGDRNTEAFF
16	TRBV20-1	CSARDEGAGGPVAQYF
13	TRBV9	CASTSAGPRGYTF
16	TRBV6-5	CASSYSGQGRNYGYTF
16	TRBV11-2	CASRPGNGVSPYEQYF